Below are 24 T cell receptor beta chains sequenced from a single sample in a study of OX40 agonist ivuxolimab in advanced cancers. Only in-frame clones appear in the TCRdb table, and some are missing; sequencing was by immunoSEQ multiplex PCR. The data show about 79,000 clones, with less than 95% seen just once and around a tenth held by the top ten. The sequenced sample was CD4+ or CD8+ T cells sorted from blood, obtained in a trial of the OX40 agonist ivuxolimab. All receptors come from an adult with an advanced solid tumor such as melanoma, head and neck, liver or kidney cancer.

In its sample, this clone was seen once. V and J are TRBV4-1 and TRBJ2-5; TRBD1 agrees at 7 bases. The germline V gene has CDR1 MGHRA and CDR2 YSYEKL. The CDR3 contains 14 residues. The trim removed 3 bases at V and 3 bases at J, leaving 4 bases unmatched. The CDR3 loop reads CASSHNTGEETQYF. The CDR3, as DNA: TGCGCCAGCAGCCATAATACAGGGGAAGAGACCCAGTACTTC.

J is TRBJ2-7 and V is TRBV6-1; D ambiguous. V was shortened by 6 bases and J by 2 bases, with 8 bases between the two germline ends. Per germline, CDR1 MNHNS and CDR2 SASEGT. CDR3 length: 12 residues. The CDR3 protein is CASSAGTYEQYF. The CDR3, as DNA: TGTGCCAGCAGCGCAGGCACCTACGAGCAGTACTTC.

V usage is TRBV7-9 and J usage is TRBJ2-7; no reliable D call. The CDR3 runs to 13 residues. The germline V gene encodes CDR1 SEHNR and CDR2 FQNEAQ (reference sequence). Trimming shortened V by 0 bases and J by 7 bases, and 10 bases separated the two germline ends. In DNA, the CDR3 is TGTGCCAGCAGCTTAGCGCCGGGCTTGGAGCAGTACTTC. Protein sequence: CASSLAPGLEQYF.

The chain is built from TRBV7-9 and TRBJ1-1; TRBD1 matches at 7 bases. The CDR3 runs 15 residues. Per germline, CDR1 SEHNR and CDR2 FQNEAQ (reference sequence). After removal of 4 bases from V and 2 bases from J, the junction contained 7 bases not matched to a gene. The CDR3 sequence is CASSSPTGPNTEAFF. CDR3 bases: TGTGCCAGCAGCTCACCGACAGGGCCTAACACTGAAGCTTTCTTT. The full variable domain, in which reference TRBV7-9 and TRBJ1-1 provide the parts outside the CDR3, is DTGVSQNPRHKITKRGQNVTFRCDPISEHNRLYWYRQTLGQGPEFLTYFQNEAQLEKSRLLSDRFSAERPKGSFSTLEIQRTEQGDSAMYLCASSSPTGPNTEAFFGQGTRLTVV.

This clone was picked up one time. This chain connects TRBV7-6 to TRBJ1-4, with TRBD1 matching over 7 bases. Trimming removed 5 bases from V and 5 bases from J; junction bases left unmatched: 8. Germline CDR1 reads SGHVS; CDR2 reads FNYEAQ. The length of the CDR3 is 15 residues. In nucleotides, the CDR3 is TGTGCCAGCAGCAAAGCAGGGACAGTAAATGAAAAACTGTTTTTT. Its protein product is CASSKAGTVNEKLFF.

V and J are TRBV29-1 and TRBJ1-2; a possible D gene is TRBD1 (5 bases). The germline gives CDR1 SQVTM, CDR2 ANQGSEA. The CDR3 spans 15 residues. V lost 0 bases to trimming and J lost 2 bases, with 13 bases between them. The CDR3, as DNA: TGCAGCGTTGAAGAAGGAAGTCAGGGAAACTATGGCTACACCTTC. Translating it yields CSVEEGSQGNYGYTF.

J is TRBJ2-1 and V is TRBV4-1; 8 bases are shared with TRBD1. The CDR3 is made up of 15 amino acids. Unmatched junction bases numbered 6, after V lost 0 bases and J lost 8 bases. Germline loops: CDR1 MGHRA, CDR2 YSYEKL. CDR3 region: CASSQEWARGHEQFF. CDR3 nucleotide sequence: TGCGCCAGCAGCCAAGAATGGGCCAGGGGGCATGAGCAGTTCTTC.

The rearrangement uses TRBV11-2 and TRBJ2-3; 10 nucleotides match TRBD2. The ends lost 5 bases at V and 5 bases at J; junction bases unmatched: 10. CDR3 length: 16 residues. Germline-derived CDR1 and CDR2 are SGHAT and FQNNGV. DNA for the CDR3: TGTGCCAGCAGCGGGTATAGCGGGGGGCCCATAGATACGCAGTATTTT. This sequence encodes CASSGYSGGPIDTQYF.

J is TRBJ1-1 and V is TRBV7-6; TRBD1 matches at 8 bases. Trimming at V came to 5 bases and at J to 5 bases, leaving 4 bases not matched to a gene. This CDR3 is 13 amino acids long. Germline V gives CDR1 SGHVS, CDR2 FNYEAQ. The CDR3 region has the DNA TGTGCCAGCAGCAAGACAGGGGTTACTGAAGCTTTCTTT. Translated: CASSKTGVTEAFF.

This chain uses TRBV5-6 with TRBJ2-7; D remains ambiguous. The CDR3 contains 12 residues. V dropped 1 base and J dropped 5 bases, with 7 bases sitting between them. Germline-derived CDR1 and CDR2 are SGHDT and YYEEEE. This chain's CDR3 is CASSLSQDEQYF. The CDR3 DNA follows: TGTGCCAGCAGCTTGAGCCAGGACGAGCAGTACTTC.

The rearrangement uses TRBV28 and TRBJ2-1; TRBD1 matches 10 bases. The germline gives CDR1 MDHEN, CDR2 SYDVKM. This CDR3 spans 15 amino acids. Trimming cost V 4 bases and J 9 bases; bases outside gene matches: 9. The CDR3 region is CASSSTGTGDSEQFF. CDR3 DNA: TGTGCCAGCAGTTCAACCGGGACAGGGGATAGTGAGCAGTTCTTC.

This chain links TRBV4-1 with TRBJ2-5; no firm D call. Per the germline V gene, CDR1 is MGHRA and CDR2 is YSYEKL. CDR3 length: 15 residues. The ends were cut back, 3 bases at V and 0 bases at J, with 11 bases in the middle. CDR3 coding DNA: TGCGCCAGCAGCCAGCGAGGCGTATACCAAGAGACCCAGTACTTC. Protein product: CASSQRGVYQETQYF.

This clone was detected a few times. This rearrangement joins TRBV27 to TRBJ2-1, with 9 bases identical to TRBD1. CDR3 length: 14 residues. CDR1 is MNHEY, CDR2 SMNVEV, per germline (reference sequence). V lost 8 bases and J lost 1; bases outside the gene matches: 3. The DNA of the CDR3 is TGTGCCAGCGGTGGGACAGGGTCCTACAATGAGCAGTTCTTC. As protein: CASGGTGSYNEQFF.

V usage is TRBV19 and J usage is TRBJ1-6; D unclear. The V gene lost 6 bases and the J gene lost 6 bases, with 9 bases spanning the gap. CDR3 length: 13 residues. Germline V lookup: CDR1 LNHDA, CDR2 SQIVND (reference sequence). CDR3 region: CASSLNLNSPLHF. The CDR3 coding sequence is TGTGCCAGTAGCCTAAACCTTAATTCACCCCTCCACTTT.

The genes are TRBV12-5 and TRBJ1-5; no clear D. The CDR3 is made up of 14 amino acids. V was pared by 2 bases and J by 8 bases, with 13 bases between. Germline-derived CDR1 and CDR2 are LGHNT and FRNRAP. CDR3 sequence (DNA): TGTGCTAGTGGTTTGCTTACTATGGGAGAGCCCCAGCATTTT. It translates to CASGLLTMGEPQHF. Looking up the rest from reference TRBV12-5 and TRBJ1-5 gives the full variable domain: DARVTQTPRHKVTEMGQEVTMRCQPILGHNTVFWYRQTMMQGLELLAYFRNRAPLDDSGMPKDRFSAEMPDATLATLKIQPSEPRDSAVYFCASGLLTMGEPQHFGDGTRLSIL.

The CDR3 reads CASSSLGDTQYF. In DNA, the CDR3 is TGTGCCAGCAGCTCCCTGGGGGATACGCAGTATTTT. The chain links TRBV7-3 to TRBJ2-3; the D is unclear. The V gene lost 4 bases and the J gene lost 6 bases, with 8 bases spanning the gap. The CDR3 length is 12 residues. The germline V gene encodes CDR1 SGHTA and CDR2 FQGTGA.

This sequence joins TRBV6-5 and TRBJ1-1; possible D gene TRBD1, 5 bases. Germline V gives CDR1 MNHEY, CDR2 SVGAGI. V was shortened by 7 bases and J by 5 bases, with 14 bases between the two germline ends. The CDR3 contains 13 residues. The CDR3 sequence is CASTSGPYTEAFF. CDR3 in DNA: TGTGCCAGCACCTCGGGACCGTATACTGAAGCTTTCTTT.

V and J are TRBV29-1 and TRBJ2-1; no definite D call. Germline V lookup: CDR1 SQVTM, CDR2 ANQGSEA. V was clipped by 4 bases and J by 8 bases, with 9 bases between them. This CDR3 spans 11 amino acids. The CDR3 protein is CSVVVGHEQFF. The CDR3 bases are TGCAGCGTTGTGGTGGGCCATGAGCAGTTCTTC.

The rearrangement joins TRBV19 to TRBJ2-1; D gene uncertain. The V end was cut by 7 bases, the J end by 7 bases, with 11 bases between. Germline V lookup: CDR1 LNHDA, CDR2 SQIVND (reference sequence). The CDR3 consists of 12 residues. The CDR3 DNA sequence: TGTGCCAGTAACACCCTAGGGAATGAGCAGTTCTTC. Translated: CASNTLGNEQFF.

The chain combines TRBV6-1 with TRBJ2-7; D possibly matches TRBD1 or TRBD2 (5 bases each). The germline V gene encodes CDR1 MNHNS and CDR2 SASEGT. There are 16 residues in the CDR3. V was clipped by 3 bases and J by 4 bases, with 19 bases between them. The DNA of the CDR3 is TGTGCCAGCAGTGACGGGGCTCTGGGGTCGGTTTACGAGCAGTACTTC. It encodes CASSDGALGSVYEQYF.

The chain employs TRBV4-3 and TRBJ2-7; D gene uncertain. The V gene lost 2 bases and the J gene lost 5 bases, with 10 bases spanning the gap. CDR3 length: 13 amino acids. The V gene's germline CDR1 is LGHNA and CDR2 YSLEER. The CDR3 region is CASSQSRDHEQYF. In nucleotides, the CDR3 is TGCGCCAGCAGCCAAAGCCGCGACCACGAGCAGTACTTC.

The chain employs TRBV4-1 and TRBJ1-5; tentatively, D is TRBD1 (5 bases). CDR3 length: 14 amino acids. V was pared by 1 base and J by 8 bases, with 12 bases between. The germline CDR1 and CDR2 sequences are MGHRA and YSYEKL. CDR3 in amino acids: CASSQGAGGEPQHF. The DNA of the CDR3 is TGCGCCAGCAGCCAAGGGGCCGGGGGAGAGCCCCAGCATTTT.

V is TRBV19 and J is TRBJ2-7, with TRBD1 identical over 7 bases. Germline CDR1 is LNHDA and CDR2 is SQIVND (reference sequence). CDR3 size: 15 residues. The V and J ends lost 3 bases and 0 bases, in that order; junction bases with no gene match: 5. The CDR3 loop is CASSIGAGGSYEQYF. As DNA, the CDR3 is TGTGCCAGTAGTATTGGAGCAGGGGGCTCCTACGAGCAGTACTTC.

V gene TRBV6-5 combines with J gene TRBJ2-7; D is possibly TRBD1 or TRBD2 (5 bases each). CDR1 is MNHEY and CDR2 is SVGAGI in the germline V gene. The CDR3 runs 13 residues. V was shortened by 5 bases and J by 7 bases, with 15 bases between the two germline ends. CDR3 coding DNA: TGTGCCAGCAGTGAGACAGCCCGGAGGGAGCAGTACTTC. Residues: CASSETARREQYF.